This is a list of T cell receptor beta chains from one sample in a study of blood T cell repertoires in COVID-19. Assay used: immunoSEQ multiplex PCR; TCRdb lists only in-frame clones, some missing. This sample has roughly 92,000 clones, with 65% to 85% found just once. The sample was peripheral blood. The source of these receptors is a woman aged 80 or older with active or convalescent COVID-19. Each CDR3 is given with its conserved first and last residue. A D gene is named only where the DNA matches it firmly. Expanded clones get a size class; other rows say once, few or many, or leave the size out.

v_gene	abundance	d_gene	j_gene	CDR3nt	CDR3aa
TRBV4-3	NA	NA	TRBJ2-3	TGCGCCAGCAGCCAGGGTAGCGGAGCACCTAGCACAGATACGCAGTATTTT	CASSQGSGAPSTDTQYF
TRBV28	NA	NA	TRBJ1-2	TGTGCCAGCACCATAGCCAGGGCTGGGCAAAACTATGGCTACACCTTC	CASTIARAGQNYGYTF
TRBV7-9	NA	NA	TRBJ2-5	TGTGCCAGCAGCTTCAAGCGGACCAACCAAGAGACCCAGTACTTC	CASSFKRTNQETQYF
TRBV7-8	NA	NA	TRBJ1-1	TGTGCCAGCAGCCCCCGGACGGGGTCGGACACTGAAGCTTTCTTT	CASSPRTGSDTEAFF
TRBV7-9	NA	NA	TRBJ1-1	TGTGCCAGCAGCTTGAACACAGGGACAGAAGCTTTCTTT	CASSLNTGTEAFF
TRBV28	few	TRBD2	TRBJ2-7	TGTGCCAGCAGGACGCTACAGGGGACGGCTAGCGGGACTTCCTACGAGCAGTACTTC	CASRTLQGTASGTSYEQYF
TRBV6-2/TRBV6-3	NA	TRBD2	TRBJ2-1	TGTGCCAGCAGTTACCTGGCTAGCGGGGTAGGGGAGCAGTTCTTC	CASSYLASGVGEQFF
TRBV30	NA	NA	TRBJ1-2	TGTGCCTGGAGCGTTGGGGGCAGTTACTATGGCTACACCTTC	CAWSVGGSYYGYTF
TRBV5-4	few	TRBD2	TRBJ2-1	TGTGCCAGCAGCTTCGGGCGGGGGTTTGTGGGAAGGAATGAGCAGTTCTTC	CASSFGRGFVGRNEQFF
TRBV5-4	NA	TRBD2	TRBJ2-7	TGTGCCAGCAGCCTAGGACTAGCGGGGGGGGAGAACGAGCAGTACTTC	CASSLGLAGGENEQYF
TRBV19	NA	NA	TRBJ1-1	TGTGCCAGTAGTACTCAAAGGGGGAACACTGAAGCTTTCTTT	CASSTQRGNTEAFF
TRBV7-2	NA	TRBD2	TRBJ2-7	TGTGCCAGCAGCTTAGGGCCTAGCGGAGCGGTGCAGTACTTC	CASSLGPSGAVQYF
TRBV28	NA	TRBD1	TRBJ2-2	TGTGCCAGCAGTTTATGGTCCAGGGGGCAAGACACCGGGGAGCTGTTTTTT	CASSLWSRGQDTGELFF
TRBV6-1	NA	TRBD1	TRBJ1-6	TGTGCCAGCAGTGAATTTTGGACAGGGCTTTCACCCCTCCACTTT	CASSEFWTGLSPLHF
TRBV5-1	NA	NA	TRBJ2-6	TGCGCCAGCAGCCCCTTTACAGGGGCCAACGTCCTGACTTTC	CASSPFTGANVLTF
TRBV5-6	NA	TRBD2	TRBJ2-3	TGTGCCAGCAGCCTAGCGGGGGTTACGCAGTATTTT	CASSLAGVTQYF
TRBV5-4	few	TRBD1	TRBJ1-2	TGTGCCAGCAGCCCAGGGGGACAGTGGGTCCGGTATGGAGGCTACACCTTC	CASSPGGQWVRYGGYTF
TRBV9	NA	NA	TRBJ2-2	TGTGCCAGCAGCGTAGATGTACAGTTTACCGGGGAGCTGTTTTTT	CASSVDVQFTGELFF
TRBV4-1	few	TRBD1	TRBJ1-6	TGCGCCAGCAGCCGGGACAGGGCGAATTCACCCCTCCACTTT	CASSRDRANSPLHF
TRBV5-6	NA	TRBD1	TRBJ2-3	TGTGCCAGCACCGCAGGGACAGGAAGCACAGATACGCAGTATTTT	CASTAGTGSTDTQYF
TRBV20-1	NA	NA	TRBJ2-1	TGCAGTGCTAGTCCCGGGGGTGGTAATGAGCAGTTCTTC	CSASPGGGNEQFF
TRBV30	NA	TRBD2	TRBJ2-1	TGTGCCTGGAGCGCAGGACGAGCGGGGGCTTACAATGAGCAGTTCTTC	CAWSAGRAGAYNEQFF
TRBV18	NA	TRBD1	TRBJ1-1	TGTGCCAGCTCAACCTCAGGGGGCGGGACTGAAGCTTTCTTT	CASSTSGGGTEAFF
TRBV4-1	NA	TRBD1	TRBJ2-5	TGCGCCAGCAGCCAAGGAGGGACAGGTCAAGAGACCCAGTACTTC	CASSQGGTGQETQYF
TRBV5-6	NA	TRBD2	TRBJ2-1	TGTGCCAGCAGCTTGTCTAGCGGGGTGGGGGAGCAGTTCTTC	CASSLSSGVGEQFF
TRBV5-1	NA	TRBD2	TRBJ2-3	TGCGCCAGCAGCTTCCTAGCGGGAGGGGCAGATACGCAGTATTTT	CASSFLAGGADTQYF
TRBV12-3/TRBV12-4	once	NA	TRBJ2-1	TGTGCCAGCAAGCCCAACAGACAAGGTGAGCAGTTCTTC	CASKPNRQGEQFF
TRBV12-5	once	NA	TRBJ1-5	TGTGCTAGTGGTTTGGGAAACAGGGACAGCAATCAGCCCCAGCATTTT	CASGLGNRDSNQPQHF
TRBV18	NA	NA	TRBJ2-7	TGTGCCAGCTCACCTCTAACAGGATCCTACGAGCAGTACTTC	CASSPLTGSYEQYF
TRBV27	NA	TRBD2	TRBJ2-5	TGTGCCAGCAGTGCCGGGGGGAGGTCGGAGAGACCCCAGTACTTC	CASSAGGRSERPQYF
TRBV6-2/TRBV6-3	NA	TRBD2	TRBJ2-5	TGTGCCAGCAGTTACGTGCTAGCGGGGGGCCCTTGGTACTTC	CASSYVLAGGPWYF
TRBV6-6	NA	NA	TRBJ2-1	TGTGCCAGCACCCCGAGCTCCTACAATGAGCAGTTCTTC	CASTPSSYNEQFF
TRBV11-3	NA	NA	TRBJ2-7	TGTGCCAGCAGCCCCCTAGCGTCCGAGCAGTACTTC	CASSPLASEQYF
TRBV5-1	NA	TRBD1	TRBJ2-7	TGCGCCAGCAGCTTGGGCGACAGGGGTGAGCAGTACTTC	CASSLGDRGEQYF
TRBV6-5	NA	TRBD1	TRBJ1-2	TGTGCCAGCAGATCACACACAGGGGCCTATGGCTACACCTTC	CASRSHTGAYGYTF
TRBV7-7	NA	TRBD2	TRBJ2-1	TGTGCTAGCAGCTCCGGAATAGCGGGAAGTTACAATGAGCAGTTCTTC	CASSSGIAGSYNEQFF
TRBV7-3	once	NA	TRBJ2-1	TGTGCCAGCAGCTTAGACAATGCCCCCAATGAGCAGTTCTTC	CASSLDNAPNEQFF
TRBV2	NA	NA	TRBJ1-1	TGTGCCAGCAGTCCCCTAGGGGCCTACACTGAAGCTTTCTTT	CASSPLGAYTEAFF
TRBV28	NA	TRBD1	TRBJ1-6	TGTGCCACCCCGGGACAGGGTGTGGGTTCACCCCTCCACTTT	CATPGQGVGSPLHF
TRBV24-1	NA	NA	TRBJ1-2	TGTGCCACCAGTGATTTACTCGTTAACTATGGCTACACCTTC	CATSDLLVNYGYTF
TRBV10-1	NA	TRBD2	TRBJ2-5	TGCGCCAGCAGCGAGGGGCGAGCGGGAGTACGGGAGACCCAGTACTTC	CASSEGRAGVRETQYF
TRBV14	NA	NA	TRBJ1-4	TGTGCCAGCAGCCAAGATCCGCGGAGTGAAAAACTGTTTTTT	CASSQDPRSEKLFF
TRBV19	NA	NA	TRBJ1-1	TGTGCCAGTAGTCTAAATCAGGGTTGGAACACTGAAGCTTTCTTT	CASSLNQGWNTEAFF
TRBV18	few	TRBD1	TRBJ2-1	TGTGCCAGCTCCGGGACAGGTATGAGGAATGAGCAGTTCTTC	CASSGTGMRNEQFF
TRBV5-1	NA	NA	TRBJ2-3	TGCGCCAGCAGCAGAACAGGGAATTTTCACGCAGATACGCAGTATTTT	CASSRTGNFHADTQYF
TRBV7-6	NA	TRBD2	TRBJ2-7	TGTGCCAGCAGCCGACCGAGAGGACTAGCGGGAAAGTTCTACGAGCAGTACTTC	CASSRPRGLAGKFYEQYF
TRBV28	NA	TRBD2	TRBJ2-7	TGTGCCAGCAGCCAACTATTTGACACCAGCGGGGCCTACGAGCAGTACTTC	CASSQLFDTSGAYEQYF
TRBV7-2	NA	NA	TRBJ1-1	TGTGCCAGCAGCTTAATTCCAGGCGCGAACACTGAAGCTTTCTTT	CASSLIPGANTEAFF
TRBV3-1/TRBV3-2	NA	NA	TRBJ2-3	TGTGCCAGCAGCAGCTTGGGAGCTGTAACAGATACGCAGTATTTT	CASSSLGAVTDTQYF
TRBV5-3	NA	TRBD1	TRBJ1-2	TGTGCCAGAGGACCTCAGGGGGCAGGGGTCTATGGCTACACCTTC	CARGPQGAGVYGYTF
TRBV29-1	NA	TRBD2	TRBJ2-2	TGCAGCGTGCAAGGACTAGCGGGGGGGCTATCCGGGGAGCTGTTTTTT	CSVQGLAGGLSGELFF